This T cell receptor beta chain is from a study of T-cell memory formation after mild COVID-19. MiXCR, applied by TCRdb to the 5' RACE reads, yields one record per CDR3 protein. The sample yields under 300,000 distinct CDR3 sequences, approximately 9% seen once. The V gene lost 6 bases and the J gene lost 8 bases, with 19 bases spanning the gap. This CDR3 is 14 amino acids long. The TCR originated in a man between 18 and 35 years old who had mild COVID-19 (a few samples of this study predate the infection). Cell type and time point are not known. The chain combines TRBV12-3 or TRBV12-4 with TRBJ1-2; possible D gene TRBD1, 5 bases. Sequences were obtained from PBMCs or a T cell subset sorted from them (not recorded which). CDR3 in amino acids: CASSRRQGRSGYTF. The CDR3 DNA is TGTGCCAGCAGCAGGCGCCAGGGTCGATCCGGCTACACCTTC.